These 11 T cell receptor beta chains came from one sample sequenced in a study of blood T cell repertoires in COVID-19. This table comes from immunoSEQ multiplex PCR, and its TCRdb copy is limited to in-frame clones, with some not included. The sample has about 53,000 clones; approximately 80% are singletons. Sequences were obtained from peripheral blood. The receptors were sampled from a man in his sixties or seventies with active or convalescent COVID-19.

The sample holds a few counts of this clone. This chain uses TRBV7-3 with TRBJ1-1, with D possibly being TRBD1 (6 bases). This CDR3 has 13 amino acids. V was cut by 5 bases and J by 6 bases, with 13 bases left in between. CDR1 and CDR2 from the germline V gene are SGHTA and FQGTGA. The CDR3 sequence: CASSQTGWAEAFF. The CDR3 nucleotides read TGTGCCAGCAGCCAGACAGGTTGGGCTGAAGCTTTCTTT.

J is TRBJ2-1 and V is TRBV7-3, with 13 bases identical to TRBD2. V gave up 1 base and J gave up 0 bases; unmatched junction bases: 15. This CDR3 contains 22 residues. The germline CDR1 and CDR2 sequences are SGHTA and FQGTGA. The CDR3 is CASSLMGLGLAGSASSYNEQFF. The CDR3 DNA follows: TGTGCCAGCAGCTTAATGGGGTTGGGACTAGCGGGATCGGCGAGCTCCTACAATGAGCAGTTCTTC.

This clone occurred once. V gene TRBV27 combines with J gene TRBJ2-6; maybe TRBD2 (5 bases). Germline loops: CDR1 MNHEY, CDR2 SMNVEV (reference sequence). Deletions cut 6 bases from V and 4 bases from J, with 7 bases between. The CDR3 is 13 residues long. The CDR3 protein is CASRRAGANVLTF. In DNA, the CDR3 is TGTGCCAGCAGGCGGGCCGGGGCCAACGTCCTGACTTTC.

This clone was seen only a few times. This chain connects TRBV10-3 to TRBJ1-2; D is undetermined. CDR1 is ENHRY and CDR2 is SYGVKD in the germline V gene. V lost 3 bases to trimming and J lost 11 bases, with 10 bases between them. This CDR3 is 11 amino acids long. The DNA for the CDR3 is TGTGCCATCAGTGAATTCCTTAGTTACACCTTC. This translates into CAISEFLSYTF.

This clone was picked up a small number of times. Relative to the germline gene, one junction end is altered; a read error may explain this. The genes are TRBV20-1 and TRBJ2-7; 8 nucleotides align to TRBD2. Per the germline V gene, CDR1 is DFQATT and CDR2 is SNEGSKA (reference sequence). There are 11 residues in the CDR3. In DNA, the CDR3 is TGCAGTGCAAGAGACGGGAGGGGGCAGTACTTC. Encoded protein: CSARDGRGQYF.

The gene calls are TRBV7-2 and TRBJ2-7, with D perhaps matching TRBD2 (7 bases). This CDR3 has 15 amino acids. Trimming took off 4 bases at V and 1 base at J, with 14 bases between the two ends. From germline, CDR1 is SGHTA and CDR2 FQGNSA. The CDR3 loop is CASSSVGGPSYEQYF. The CDR3 bases are TGTGCCAGCAGCTCTGTCGGGGGGCCTTCCTACGAGCAGTACTTC.

The rearrangement uses TRBV6-5 and TRBJ1-2; possible D gene TRBD1, 5 bases. V shed 7 bases and J shed 3 bases, with 12 bases lying between them. The CDR3 sequence is 13 residues long. Germline CDR1 MNHEY, CDR2 SVGAGI. This chain's CDR3 is CASTPGLHYGYTF. In DNA, the CDR3 is TGTGCCAGCACCCCGGGACTGCACTATGGCTACACCTTC.

The chain joins TRBV14 to TRBJ1-2; TRBD1 matches 8 bases. Looked up from germline, CDR1 is SGHDN and CDR2 is FVKESK. Trimming took 0 bases from V and 4 from J; bases not matched to a gene: 7. The CDR3 runs 16 residues. CDR3 in DNA: TGTGCCAGCAGCCAAGATCTGACACAGGGGGTCTATGGCTACACCTTC. It is translated as CASSQDLTQGVYGYTF.

In the case of this clone: In the same sample, other DNA sequences code for this CDR3. The V and J genes are TRBV18 and TRBJ1-5; 9 bases map to TRBD1. The CDR3 covers 14 residues. Unmatched junction bases numbered 4, after V lost 3 bases and J lost 7 bases. Germline CDR1 and CDR2: KGHSH and LQKENI. CDR3 nucleotides: TGTGCCAGCTCACCGGGACAGGGACGGCAGCCCCAGCATTTT. Its translation is CASSPGQGRQPQHF.

The chain joins TRBV24-1 to TRBJ2-5; 9 positions match TRBD2. V gave up 6 bases and J gave up 2 bases; unmatched junction bases: 6. The germline V gene has CDR1 KGHDR and CDR2 SFDVKD. The CDR3 spans 15 residues. This chain's CDR3 is CATSFSGGKQETQYF. The CDR3 nucleotides read TGTGCCACCAGTTTTAGCGGGGGTAAGCAAGAGACCCAGTACTTC.

The chain recombines TRBV10-1 with TRBJ1-1; possible D gene TRBD1, 5 bases. Germline CDR1 and CDR2: WNHNN and SYGVQD (reference sequence). CDR3 size: 13 residues. V gave up 6 bases and J gave up 0 bases, with 8 bases separating them. DNA of the CDR3: TGCGCCAGCAGGGACATCTTGAACACTGAAGCTTTCTTT. Translation: CASRDILNTEAFF.